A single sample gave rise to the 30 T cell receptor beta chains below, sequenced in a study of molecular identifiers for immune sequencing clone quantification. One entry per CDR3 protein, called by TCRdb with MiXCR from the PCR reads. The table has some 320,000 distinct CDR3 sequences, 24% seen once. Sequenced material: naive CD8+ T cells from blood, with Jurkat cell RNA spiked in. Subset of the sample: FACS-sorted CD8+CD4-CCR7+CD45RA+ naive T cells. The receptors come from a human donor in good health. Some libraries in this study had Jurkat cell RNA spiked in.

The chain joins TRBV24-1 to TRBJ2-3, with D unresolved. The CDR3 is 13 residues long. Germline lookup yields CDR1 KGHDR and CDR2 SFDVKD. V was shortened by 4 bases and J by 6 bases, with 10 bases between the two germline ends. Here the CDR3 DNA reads TGTGCCACCAGTGAGGGGATGTCGGATACGCAGTATTTT. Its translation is CATSEGMSDTQYF.

The CDR3 sequence is CARTIGPADTQYF. The CDR3 region has the DNA TGTGCCCGCACCATAGGACCCGCAGATACGCAGTATTTT. The chain carries TRBV6-2 or TRBV6-3 and TRBJ2-3; D gene ambiguous. The germline V and J ends were trimmed by 11 bases and 4 bases, with 16 bases remaining between them. This CDR3 has 13 residues. Germline V CDR1 and CDR2: MNHEY, SVGEGT.

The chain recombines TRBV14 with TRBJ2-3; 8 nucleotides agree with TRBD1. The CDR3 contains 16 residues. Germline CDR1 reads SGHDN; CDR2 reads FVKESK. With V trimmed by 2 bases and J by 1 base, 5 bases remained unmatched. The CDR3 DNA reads TGTGCCAGCAGCCAATTCTTGACAGGGGGCACAGATACGCAGTATTTT. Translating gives CASSQFLTGGTDTQYF.

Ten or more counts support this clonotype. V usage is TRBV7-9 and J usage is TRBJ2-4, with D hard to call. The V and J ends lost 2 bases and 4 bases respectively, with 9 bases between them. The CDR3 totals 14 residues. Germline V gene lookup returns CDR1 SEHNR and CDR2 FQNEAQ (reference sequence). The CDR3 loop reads CASSLSAGKNIQYF. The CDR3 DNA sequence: TGTGCCAGCAGCTTATCTGCCGGAAAAAACATTCAGTACTTC.

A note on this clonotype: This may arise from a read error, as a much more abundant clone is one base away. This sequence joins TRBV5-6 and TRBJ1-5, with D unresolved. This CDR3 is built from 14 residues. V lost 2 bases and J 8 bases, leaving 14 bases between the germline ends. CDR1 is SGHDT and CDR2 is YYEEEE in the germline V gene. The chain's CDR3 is CASSFGDLREPQHF. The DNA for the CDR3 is TGTGCCAGCAGCTTCGGGGATTTGCGTGAGCCCCAGCATTTT.

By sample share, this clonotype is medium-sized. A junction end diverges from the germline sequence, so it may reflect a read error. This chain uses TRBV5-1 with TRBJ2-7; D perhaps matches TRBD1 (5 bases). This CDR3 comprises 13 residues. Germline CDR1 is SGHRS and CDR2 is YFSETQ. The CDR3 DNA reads TGTGCCAGCAGCTTGGGGCAGTCCTACGAGCAGTACTTC. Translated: CASSLGQSYEQYF.

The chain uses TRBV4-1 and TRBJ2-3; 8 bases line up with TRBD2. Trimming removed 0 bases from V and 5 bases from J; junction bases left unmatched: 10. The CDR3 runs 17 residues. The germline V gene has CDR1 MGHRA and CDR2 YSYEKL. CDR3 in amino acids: CASSQEGAGRAVDTQYF. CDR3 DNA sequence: TGCGCCAGCAGCCAAGAGGGGGCCGGGAGGGCCGTAGATACGCAGTATTTT.

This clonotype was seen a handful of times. The CDR3 bases are TGTGCCAGCAGTGCAACAGGGGGCTGGGAGCCCCAGCATTTT. Its translation: CASSATGGWEPQHF. The V gene is TRBV6-2 or TRBV6-3, the J gene TRBJ1-5; 9 bases are shared with TRBD1. The CDR3 consists of 14 residues. Unmatched junction bases numbered 7, after V lost 5 bases and J lost 8 bases. From germline, CDR1 is MNHEY and CDR2 SVGEGT.

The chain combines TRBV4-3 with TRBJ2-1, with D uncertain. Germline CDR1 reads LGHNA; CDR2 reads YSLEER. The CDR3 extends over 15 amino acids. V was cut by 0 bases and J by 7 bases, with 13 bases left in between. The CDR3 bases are TGCGCCAGCAGCCAAGATCGCCCACCTGTGAATGAGCAGTTCTTC. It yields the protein CASSQDRPPVNEQFF.

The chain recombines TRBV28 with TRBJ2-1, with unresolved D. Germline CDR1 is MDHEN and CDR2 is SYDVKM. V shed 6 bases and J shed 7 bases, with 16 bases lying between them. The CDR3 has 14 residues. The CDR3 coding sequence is TGTGCCAGCAGAGACGAAGGGTTTTGGAATGAGCAGTTCTTC. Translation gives CASRDEGFWNEQFF. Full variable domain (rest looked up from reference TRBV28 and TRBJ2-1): DVKVTQSSRYLVKRTGEKVFLECVQDMDHENMFWYRQDPGLGLRLIYFSYDVKMKEKGDIPEGYSVSREKKERFSLILESASTNQTSMYLCASRDEGFWNEQFFGPGTRLTVL.

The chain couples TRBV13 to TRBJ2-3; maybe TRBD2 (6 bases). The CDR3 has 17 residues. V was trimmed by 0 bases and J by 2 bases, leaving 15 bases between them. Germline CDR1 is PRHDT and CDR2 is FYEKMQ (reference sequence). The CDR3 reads CASSLGPPGTDTDTQYF. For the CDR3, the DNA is TGTGCCAGCAGCTTAGGGCCACCCGGGACTGACACAGATACGCAGTATTTT.

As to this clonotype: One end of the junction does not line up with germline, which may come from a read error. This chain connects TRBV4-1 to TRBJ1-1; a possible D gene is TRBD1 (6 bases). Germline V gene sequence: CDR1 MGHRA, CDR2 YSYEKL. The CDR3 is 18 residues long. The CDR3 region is CAISQGSGRGPINTEAFF. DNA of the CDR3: TGCGCCATCAGCCAAGGTTCGGGCAGGGGCCCAATTAACACTGAAGCTTTCTTT.

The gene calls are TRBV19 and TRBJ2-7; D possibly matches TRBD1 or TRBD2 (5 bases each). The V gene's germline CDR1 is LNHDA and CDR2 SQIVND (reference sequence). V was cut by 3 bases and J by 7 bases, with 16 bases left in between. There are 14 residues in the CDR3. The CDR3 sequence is CASSMTEAGTEQYF. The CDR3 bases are TGTGCCAGTAGTATGACGGAGGCAGGGACGGAGCAGTACTTC.

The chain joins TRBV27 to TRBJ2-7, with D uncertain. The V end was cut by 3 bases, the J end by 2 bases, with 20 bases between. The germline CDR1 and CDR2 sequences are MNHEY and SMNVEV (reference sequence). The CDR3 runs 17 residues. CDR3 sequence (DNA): TGTGCCAGCAGTTTTACCGTTAAGTTGGGGAATCCCTACGAGCAGTACTTC. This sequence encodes CASSFTVKLGNPYEQYF.

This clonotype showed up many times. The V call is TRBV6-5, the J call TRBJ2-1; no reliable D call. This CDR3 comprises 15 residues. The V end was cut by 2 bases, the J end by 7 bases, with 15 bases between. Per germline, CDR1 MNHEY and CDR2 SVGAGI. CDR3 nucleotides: TGTGCCAGCAGTTACGGCACACCCGGTGGGAATGAGCAGTTCTTC. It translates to CASSYGTPGGNEQFF.

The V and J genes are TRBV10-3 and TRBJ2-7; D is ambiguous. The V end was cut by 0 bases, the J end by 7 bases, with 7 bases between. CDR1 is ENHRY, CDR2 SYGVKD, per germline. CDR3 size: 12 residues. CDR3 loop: CAISESWGEQYF. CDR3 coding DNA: TGTGCCATCAGTGAGTCTTGGGGAGAGCAGTACTTC.

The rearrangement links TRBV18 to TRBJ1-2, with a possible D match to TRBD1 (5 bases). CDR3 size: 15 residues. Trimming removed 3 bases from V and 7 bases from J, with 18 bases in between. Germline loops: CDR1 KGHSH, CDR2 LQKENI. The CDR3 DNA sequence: TGTGCCAGCTCACCGGGGACGGACGATGGGAGTGGCTACACCTTC. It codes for CASSPGTDDGSGYTF.

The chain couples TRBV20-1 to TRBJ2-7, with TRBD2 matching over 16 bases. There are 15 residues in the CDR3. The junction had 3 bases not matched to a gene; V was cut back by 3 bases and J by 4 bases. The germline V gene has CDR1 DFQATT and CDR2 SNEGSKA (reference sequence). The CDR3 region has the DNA TGCAGTGCTAGGGGACTAGCGGGAGGGTGGTACGAGCAGTACTTC. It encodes CSARGLAGGWYEQYF.

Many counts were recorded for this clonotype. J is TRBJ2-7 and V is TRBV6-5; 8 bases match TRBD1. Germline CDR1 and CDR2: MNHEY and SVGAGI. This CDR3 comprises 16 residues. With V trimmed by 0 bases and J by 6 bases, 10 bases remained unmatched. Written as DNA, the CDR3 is TGTGCCAGCAGTTACTCGGGGCTGACAGGGGCGAGCGAGCAGTACTTC. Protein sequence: CASSYSGLTGASEQYF.

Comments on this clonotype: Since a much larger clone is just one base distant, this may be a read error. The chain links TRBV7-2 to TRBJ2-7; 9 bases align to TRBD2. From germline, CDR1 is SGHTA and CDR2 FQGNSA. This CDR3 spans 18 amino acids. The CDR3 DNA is TGTGCCAGCAGCTTCCAACTAGCGATTAGCGGGAGTGGGTACGAGCGGTACTTC. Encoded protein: CASSFQLAISGSGYERYF.

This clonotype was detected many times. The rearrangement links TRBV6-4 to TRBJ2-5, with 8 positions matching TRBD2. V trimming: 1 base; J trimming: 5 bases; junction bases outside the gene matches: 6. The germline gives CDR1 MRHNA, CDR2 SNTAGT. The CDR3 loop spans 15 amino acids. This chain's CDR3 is CASSDFAGGLETQYF. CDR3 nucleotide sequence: TGTGCCAGCAGTGACTTTGCGGGAGGTCTGGAGACCCAGTACTTC.

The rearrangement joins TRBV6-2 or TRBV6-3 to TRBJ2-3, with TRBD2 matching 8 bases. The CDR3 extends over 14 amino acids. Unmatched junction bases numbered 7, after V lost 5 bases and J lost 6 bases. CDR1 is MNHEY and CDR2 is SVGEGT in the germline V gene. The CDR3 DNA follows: TGTGCCAGCAGTCCCGGGACTAGTCTGGATACGCAGTATTTT. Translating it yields CASSPGTSLDTQYF.

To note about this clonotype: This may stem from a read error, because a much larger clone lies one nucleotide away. CDR3 coding DNA: TGTGCCAGCAAGAAGGACAGCCTCTACGAGCAGTACTTC. It encodes CASKKDSLYEQYF. The gene calls are TRBV7-2 and TRBJ2-7; weak D call: TRBD1 (6 bases). Germline CDR1 is SGHTA and CDR2 is FQGNSA. There are 13 residues in the CDR3. The V and J ends lost 7 bases and 3 bases respectively, with 13 bases between them.

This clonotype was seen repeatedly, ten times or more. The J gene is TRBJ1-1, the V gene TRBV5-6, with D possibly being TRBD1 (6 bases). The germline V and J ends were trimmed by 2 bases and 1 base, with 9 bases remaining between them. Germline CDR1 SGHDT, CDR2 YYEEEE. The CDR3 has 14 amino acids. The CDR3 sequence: CASSLGTTNTEAFF. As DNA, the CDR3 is TGTGCCAGCAGCTTAGGGACAACGAACACTGAAGCTTTCTTT.

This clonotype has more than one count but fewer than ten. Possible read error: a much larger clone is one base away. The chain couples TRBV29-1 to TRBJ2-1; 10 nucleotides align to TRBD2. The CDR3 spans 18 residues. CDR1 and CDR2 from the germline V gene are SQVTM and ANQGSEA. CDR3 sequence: CSVEELAGNTRSYNERFF. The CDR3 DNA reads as TGCAGCGTTGAAGAACTAGCGGGAAATACCAGGTCCTACAATGAGCGGTTCTTC.

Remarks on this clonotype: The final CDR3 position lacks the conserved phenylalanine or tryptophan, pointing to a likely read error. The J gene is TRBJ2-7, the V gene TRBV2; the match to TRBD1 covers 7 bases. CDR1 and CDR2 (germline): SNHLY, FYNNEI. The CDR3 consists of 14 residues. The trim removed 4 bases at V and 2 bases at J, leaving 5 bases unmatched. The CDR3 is CASSVEQGAYEQYS. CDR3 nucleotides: TGTGCCAGCAGTGTTGAGCAGGGGGCCTACGAGCAGTACTCC.

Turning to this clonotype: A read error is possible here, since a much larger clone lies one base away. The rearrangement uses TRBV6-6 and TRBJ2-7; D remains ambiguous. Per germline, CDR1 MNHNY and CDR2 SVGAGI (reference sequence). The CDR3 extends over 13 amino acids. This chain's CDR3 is CVSSYSSENEQYF. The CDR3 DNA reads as TGTGTCAGCAGTTACTCGTCAGAGAACGAGCAGTACTTC.

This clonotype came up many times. The chain's CDR3 is CAWSDGTYNEQFF. DNA of the CDR3: TGTGCCTGGAGTGACGGGACCTACAATGAGCAGTTCTTC. The chain combines TRBV30 with TRBJ2-1, with D maybe TRBD2 (5 bases). The CDR3 loop spans 13 amino acids. Germline V gene sequence: CDR1 GTSNPN, CDR2 SVGIG (reference sequence). Trimming shortened V by 1 base and J by 2 bases, and 6 bases separated the two germline ends.

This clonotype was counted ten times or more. The CDR3 spells CASSKRKQDEKLFF. CDR3 nucleotides: TGTGCCAGCAGCAAAAGGAAACAGGATGAAAAACTGTTTTTT. This chain connects TRBV21-1 to TRBJ1-4; no DNA check was done on the table's D call, TRBD1. TRBV21-1 is recorded as a pseudogene. CDR3 length: 14 amino acids.

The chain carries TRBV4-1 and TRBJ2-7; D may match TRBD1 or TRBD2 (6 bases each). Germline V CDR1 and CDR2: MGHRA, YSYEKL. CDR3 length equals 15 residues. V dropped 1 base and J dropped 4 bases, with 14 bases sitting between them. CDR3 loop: CASSQAGTGAYEQYF. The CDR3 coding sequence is TGCGCCAGCAGCCAAGCCGGGACGGGGGCGTACGAGCAGTACTTC.